What follows are 10 T cell receptor beta chains derived from one specimen sequenced in a study of graft-versus-host responses after intestinal transplantation (dated by TCRdb to the early 2020s). The time point label here, explained by the study, means: cells obtained before transplantation from donor or recipient. Their antigen targets remain unknown. Library generation was performed with the immunoSEQ multiplex PCR assay. TCRdb took this table from immuneACCESS and kept in-frame rearrangements with V and J called. Such tables lack part of the clones; where checked against another copy, unresolved V genes explain under half of the gap, and the rest is unexplained. Counted in this sample were about 120,000 clones; approximately 95% of them appeared once. More than 2.5% of the sample belongs to the ten largest clones. Here the sequenced sample was unstimulated CD8+ T cells sorted from spleen or lymph node cells, taken before intestinal transplant. The receptor set was obtained from a human donor who received an intestinal transplant.

This chain uses TRBV7-9 with TRBJ1-2, with D tentatively TRBD1 (5 bases). Between the trimmed V and J ends, which lost 0 bases and 4 bases, there was a span of 21 bases. The CDR3 consists of 18 residues. The germline CDR1 and CDR2 sequences are SEHNR and FQNEAQ (reference sequence). CDR3 amino acids: CASSLAWAGAIRGYGYTF. The CDR3 DNA reads as TGTGCCAGCAGCTTAGCGTGGGCCGGCGCAATAAGGGGCTATGGCTACACCTTC. Complete variable domain (other parts from reference TRBV7-9 and TRBJ1-2): DTGVSQNPRHKITKRGQNVTFRCDPISEHNRLYWYRQTLGQGPEFLTYFQNEAQLEKSRLLSDRFSAERPKGSFSTLEIQRTEQGDSAMYLCASSLAWAGAIRGYGYTFGSGTRLTVV.

This clone was detected a few times. This specimen includes other DNA sequences encoding the same CDR3. The chain carries TRBV27 and TRBJ2-7; 10 nucleotides align to TRBD1. The CDR3 extends over 14 amino acids. Germline V gene lookup returns CDR1 MNHEY and CDR2 SMNVEV (reference sequence). V dropped 2 bases and J dropped 2; count of bases not matched to a gene: 0. DNA for the CDR3: TGTGCCAGCAGTTTAGGACAGGGGGCCTACGAGCAGTACTTC. It specifies CASSLGQGAYEQYF.

The genes are TRBV6-4 and TRBJ2-1, with TRBD2 as a possible D gene (6 bases). This CDR3 spans 15 amino acids. The germline V gene has CDR1 MRHNA and CDR2 SNTAGT. With 2 bases removed from V and 4 bases from J, the gap between germline ends came to 12 bases. The CDR3 loop reads CASSDGLAYYNEQFF. The CDR3 nucleotides read TGTGCCAGCAGTGACGGCCTAGCGTATTACAATGAGCAGTTCTTC.

The J gene is TRBJ1-2, the V gene TRBV7-6, with no clear D. Germline V CDR1 and CDR2: SGHVS, FNYEAQ. The CDR3 consists of 13 residues. V was clipped by 1 base and J by 4 bases, with 7 bases between them. The CDR3 DNA reads TGTGCCAGCAGCTTAGTCCACGGCTATGGCTACACCTTC. The encoded protein is CASSLVHGYGYTF.

The chain couples TRBV19 to TRBJ1-4; D not certain. The CDR3 extends over 14 amino acids. Trimming removed 3 bases from V and 5 bases from J, with 10 bases in between. Germline V CDR1 and CDR2: LNHDA, SQIVND (reference sequence). CDR3 coding DNA: TGTGCCAGTAGTATGCAGGCGATGAATGAAAAACTGTTTTTT. It encodes CASSMQAMNEKLFF. The full variable domain, its missing parts supplied by reference TRBV19 and TRBJ1-4, is DGGITQSPKYLFRKEGQNVTLSCEQNLNHDAMYWYRQDPGQGLRLIYYSQIVNDFQKGDIAEGYSVSREKKESFPLTVTSAQKNPTAFYLCASSMQAMNEKLFFGSGTQLSVL.

This clone was recorded once. The rearrangement uses TRBV9 and TRBJ1-5; no clear D gene. V was cut by 2 bases and J by 0 bases, with 6 bases left in between. The germline V gene has CDR1 SGDLS and CDR2 YYNGEE. CDR3 length equals 14 residues. Written as DNA, the CDR3 is TGTGCCAGCAGCGTCTACGATAGCAATCAGCCCCAGCATTTT. Protein sequence: CASSVYDSNQPQHF.

This rearrangement joins TRBV28 to TRBJ2-7, with 10 nucleotides matching TRBD1. The CDR3 spans 15 residues. The ends lost 2 bases at V and 2 bases at J; junction bases unmatched: 3. Germline CDR1 is MDHEN and CDR2 is SYDVKM. CDR3 nucleotide sequence: TGTGCCAGCAGTTTAAAAGGACAGGGGGCCTACGAGCAGTACTTC. Its protein is CASSLKGQGAYEQYF.

This clone was counted a single time. The chain combines TRBV6-5 with TRBJ1-1; D might be TRBD1 (5 bases). Germline V gene lookup returns CDR1 MNHEY and CDR2 SVGAGI. V was cut by 5 bases and J by 6 bases, with 19 bases left in between. The CDR3 has 15 residues. The CDR3 spells CASSPGARQGPEAFF. As DNA, the CDR3 is TGTGCCAGCAGTCCCGGGGCCCGCCAGGGTCCTGAAGCTTTCTTT.

The rearrangement uses TRBV10-1 and TRBJ2-2; D not certain. This CDR3 region has 14 residues. Trimming shortened V by 3 bases and J by 0 bases, and 5 bases separated the two germline ends. CDR1 and CDR2 (germline): WNHNN, SYGVQD (reference sequence). The CDR3 bases are TGCGCCAGCAGTGACATCGCGAACACCGGGGAGCTGTTTTTT. Protein: CASSDIANTGELFF.

The V and J genes are TRBV11-2 and TRBJ2-1; the D is unclear. The CDR3 runs to 14 residues. Trimming left V 2 bases short and J 0 bases short, with 5 bases between. Per the germline V gene, CDR1 is SGHAT and CDR2 is FQNNGV. CDR3 sequence reads: CASSLPSSYNEQFF. The CDR3, as DNA: TGTGCCAGCAGCTTACCTAGCTCCTACAATGAGCAGTTCTTC.